One sample yielded the 29 T cell receptor beta chains listed below, sequenced in a study of cytomegalovirus exposure and HLA in healthy donors. Primers: 60 Vbeta forward and 13 Jbeta reverse. Sequencing used immunoSEQ multiplex PCR; TCRdb keeps in-frame clones, though not all of them. The data hold 120,000 to 150,000 clones, with approximately 82% observed a single time. The source material was PBMCs. The receptor source for this set is a man in his forties in good health and CMV-seronegative.

This chain joins TRBV7-5 and TRBJ2-7; TRBD2, as called in the table, went unchecked against the DNA. TRBV7-5 corresponds to a pseudogene. The CDR3 has 18 amino acids. The CDR3 DNA sequence: TGTGCCAGATCTCGAAGGCCAGCGGGGGGGTTTAGCTCCTACGAGCAGTACTTC. Its translation is CARSRRPAGGFSSYEQYF.

A single count supports this clone. The CDR3 region is CASSVREVNSPLHF. The CDR3 bases are TGTGCCAGCAGCGTCCGGGAGGTTAATTCACCCCTCCACTTT. The rearrangement joins TRBV9 to TRBJ1-6, with D hard to call. This CDR3 spans 14 amino acids. Germline loops: CDR1 SGDLS, CDR2 YYNGEE. Trimming removed 2 bases from V and 6 bases from J, with 9 bases in between. The complete variable domain, with remaining parts taken from reference TRBV9 and TRBJ1-6, reads DSGVTQTPKHLITATGQRVTLRCSPRSGDLSVYWYQQSLDQGLQFLIQYYNGEERAKGNILERFSAQQFPDLHSELNLSSLELGDSALYFCASSVREVNSPLHFGNGTRLTVT.

The chain employs TRBV5-1 and TRBJ1-1; 8 bases align to TRBD1. V shed 4 bases, J shed 3 bases, and the junction held 11 bases outside the gene matches. The CDR3 is 16 amino acids. CDR1 SGHRS and CDR2 YFSETQ come from the germline V gene. CDR3 loop: CASSRGQGAKDTEAFF. The CDR3 nucleotides are TGCGCCAGCAGCCGTGGGCAGGGGGCAAAAGACACTGAAGCTTTCTTT.

CDR3 bases: TGTGCCAGCAGCTTAGATGGGGGGGCAGATACGCAGTATTTT. It specifies CASSLDGGADTQYF. The J gene is TRBJ2-3, the V gene TRBV7-2; 7 bases map to TRBD2. The junction had 2 bases not matched to a gene; V was cut back by 1 base and J by 4 bases. The length of the CDR3 is 14 residues. CDR1 SGHTA and CDR2 FQGNSA come from the germline V gene.

The chain recombines TRBV7-2 with TRBJ1-3; no firm D call. CDR1 is SGHTA and CDR2 is FQGNSA in the germline V gene. The CDR3 length is 14 residues. Trimming cost V 3 bases and J 4 bases, with 10 bases left between them. Written as DNA, the CDR3 is TGTGCCAGCAGCTTCGGGTTTTCCGGAAACACCATATATTTT. Amino acid sequence: CASSFGFSGNTIYF. The full variable domain, rest sourced from reference TRBV7-2 and TRBJ1-3, is GAGVSQSPSNKVTEKGKDVELRCDPISGHTALYWYRQSLGQGLEFLIYFQGNSAPDKSGLPSDRFSAERTGGSVSTLTIQRTQQEDSAVYLCASSFGFSGNTIYFGEGSWLTVV.

The chain recombines TRBV28 with TRBJ2-7; possibly TRBD2 for D (7 bases). Trimming stripped 7 bases from V and 4 bases from J, with 26 bases between. The CDR3 covers 17 residues. CDR1 and CDR2 (germline): MDHEN, SYDVKM. The CDR3 nucleotides are TGTGCCAGCACCGATGAGTCGGGGGGCGAGGGTTTATACGAGCAGTACTTC. It translates to CASTDESGGEGLYEQYF. The full variable domain, completed using reference TRBV28 and TRBJ2-7, is DVKVTQSSRYLVKRTGEKVFLECVQDMDHENMFWYRQDPGLGLRLIYFSYDVKMKEKGDIPEGYSVSREKKERFSLILESASTNQTSMYLCASTDESGGEGLYEQYFGPGTRLTVT.

V gene TRBV9 combines with J gene TRBJ2-5, with 12 bases fitting TRBD1. Germline lookup yields CDR1 SGDLS and CDR2 YYNGEE. The CDR3 contains 17 residues. V was pared by 0 bases and J by 5 bases, with 8 bases of the junction left unmatched. The CDR3 spells CASSVGGTGGLQETQYF. In nucleotides, the CDR3 is TGTGCCAGCAGCGTAGGAGGGACAGGGGGCCTCCAGGAGACCCAGTACTTC.

The chain employs TRBV18 and TRBJ2-2; D is ambiguous. Trimming took 5 bases from V and 0 from J, leaving 13 bases between them. Germline V gives CDR1 KGHSH, CDR2 LQKENI. The CDR3 sequence is 16 residues long. CDR3 residues: CASSAPQKANTGELFF. For the CDR3, the DNA is TGTGCCAGCTCAGCCCCACAGAAAGCGAACACCGGGGAGCTGTTTTTT.

In this sample, this clone turned up once. The chain recombines TRBV5-6 with TRBJ1-2; D may be TRBD1 (6 bases). Per germline, CDR1 SGHDT and CDR2 YYEEEE. Between the trimmed V and J ends, which lost 2 bases and 4 bases, there was a span of 21 bases. This CDR3 comprises 17 residues. This CDR3 is CASSFRLTGSRSYGYTF. CDR3 in DNA: TGTGCCAGCAGCTTTCGTTTAACAGGGAGCAGAAGCTATGGCTACACCTTC. The whole variable domain, remainder taken from reference TRBV5-6 and TRBJ1-2, is DAGVTQSPTHLIKTRGQQVTLRCSPKSGHDTVSWYQQALGQGPQFIFQYYEEEERQRGNFPDRFSGHQFPNYSSELNVNALLLGDSALYLCASSFRLTGSRSYGYTFGSGTRLTVV.

This clone was counted between two and nine times. The chain uses TRBV4-1 and TRBJ2-1; D ambiguous. The CDR3 has 15 amino acids. V shed 4 bases and J shed 0 bases, with 10 bases lying between them. The germline gives CDR1 MGHRA, CDR2 YSYEKL. For the CDR3, the DNA is TGCGCCAGCAGCCCGCGCGTAGACTCCTACAATGAGCAGTTCTTC. Encoded protein: CASSPRVDSYNEQFF.

The V and J genes are TRBV15 and TRBJ2-7; no firm D call. CDR3 length equals 12 residues. From germline, CDR1 is LNHNV and CDR2 YYDKDF (reference sequence). The germline V and J ends were trimmed by 5 bases and 0 bases, with 5 bases remaining between them. The CDR3 bases are TGTGCCACCAGCCAGGACTCCTACGAGCAGTACTTC. It is translated as CATSQDSYEQYF.

This chain connects TRBV6-1 to TRBJ1-1; tentatively, D is TRBD1 (5 bases). This CDR3 is built from 14 residues. Between the trimmed V and J ends, which lost 7 bases and 0 bases, there was a span of 12 bases. From germline, CDR1 is MNHNS and CDR2 SASEGT. The DNA of the CDR3 is TGTGCCAGCATATTCTCCAGGGTGAACACTGAAGCTTTCTTT. It encodes CASIFSRVNTEAFF.

As DNA, the CDR3 is TGTGCCAGCAGCGTAGGGGGATGGCGAAGCGGGGGGGCCGGGGAGCTGTTTTTT. Amino acid sequence: CASSVGGWRSGGAGELFF. The chain uses TRBV9 and TRBJ2-2; TRBD2 aligns across 10 bases. There are 18 residues in the CDR3. Unmatched junction bases numbered 11, after V lost 0 bases and J lost 6 bases. Looked up from germline, CDR1 is SGDLS and CDR2 is YYNGEE.

The rearrangement links TRBV5-4 to TRBJ2-3; D is unresolved. V lost 4 bases and J 2 bases, leaving 8 bases between the germline ends. Germline CDR1 and CDR2: SGHNT and YYREEE (reference sequence). The CDR3 extends over 13 amino acids. CDR3 protein: CASSAGATDTQYF. DNA of the CDR3: TGTGCCAGCAGCGCCGGAGCCACAGATACGCAGTATTTT. Using reference TRBV5-4 and TRBJ2-3 for the parts outside the CDR3, the full variable domain is ETGVTQSPTHLIKTRGQQVTLRCSSQSGHNTVSWYQQALGQGPQFIFQYYREEENGRGNFPPRFSGLQFPNYSSELNVNALELDDSALYLCASSAGATDTQYFGPGTRLTVL.

This clone was seen only once. The V gene is TRBV9, the J gene TRBJ1-3, with no clear D. CDR1 is SGDLS, CDR2 YYNGEE, per germline. Trimming shortened V by 1 base and J by 8 bases, and 16 bases separated the two germline ends. The CDR3 consists of 15 residues. The CDR3 nucleotides read TGTGCCAGCAGCGTATCGGGGAGAAACGGGGACACCATATATTTT. Its translation: CASSVSGRNGDTIYF.

This chain connects TRBV5-1 to TRBJ2-1; 7 positions agree with TRBD1. J lost 2 bases, V lost 4 bases, and 9 bases had no gene match. The CDR3 runs to 16 residues. The V gene's germline CDR1 is SGHRS and CDR2 YFSETQ. The CDR3 DNA is TGCGCCAGCAGCCGAGACGGGACAGCAGCCTACAATGAGCAGTTCTTC. Protein product: CASSRDGTAAYNEQFF. The whole variable domain, filled in from reference TRBV5-1 and TRBJ2-1, reads KAGVTQTPRYLIKTRGQQVTLSCSPISGHRSVSWYQQTPGQGLQFLFEYFSETQRNKGNFPGRFSGRQFSNSRSEMNVSTLELGDSALYLCASSRDGTAAYNEQFFGPGTRLTVL.

In this sample, this clone turned up a few times. CDR3 in DNA: TGTGCCAGCAGCCAAGGGGGACAGGGGGCTGAAGCTTTCTTT. Translation: CASSQGGQGAEAFF. The rearrangement joins TRBV4-2 to TRBJ1-1; 11 bases are shared with TRBD1. J gave up 6 bases and V 1 base, and 1 base lay outside the gene matches. The CDR3 covers 14 residues. Looked up from germline, CDR1 is LGHNA and CDR2 is YNFKEQ.

CDR3 amino acids: CASSPSADTQYF. For the CDR3, the DNA is TGTGCCAGCAGCCCTTCTGCGGATACGCAGTATTTT. The chain links TRBV11-2 to TRBJ2-3; D ambiguous. The V gene lost 5 bases and the J gene lost 6 bases, with 9 bases spanning the gap. The germline V gene has CDR1 SGHAT and CDR2 FQNNGV. This CDR3 spans 12 amino acids. Full variable domain (rest looked up from reference TRBV11-2 and TRBJ2-3): EAGVAQSPRYKIIEKRQSVAFWCNPISGHATLYWYQQILGQGPKLLIQFQNNGVVDDSQLPKDRFSAERLKGVDSTLKIQPAKLEDSAVYLCASSPSADTQYFGPGTRLTVL.

The V and J genes are TRBV7-6 and TRBJ1-1; no reliable D call. The CDR3 has 13 amino acids. CDR1 and CDR2 (germline): SGHVS, FNYEAQ. The V gene lost 5 bases and the J gene lost 1 base, with 8 bases spanning the gap. CDR3 in amino acids: CASSPVWNTEAFF. CDR3 nucleotides: TGTGCCAGCAGCCCCGTATGGAACACTGAAGCTTTCTTT.

The chain joins TRBV18 to TRBJ1-2; D might be TRBD1 (5 bases). CDR3 length: 17 residues. Between the trimmed V and J ends, which lost 3 bases and 0 bases, there was a span of 17 bases. Germline CDR1 reads KGHSH; CDR2 reads LQKENI. CDR3 in amino acids: CASSPTSNRTPNYGYTF. The DNA for the CDR3 is TGTGCCAGCTCACCGACCAGTAACAGGACGCCTAACTATGGCTACACCTTC.

This clone was counted once. This chain uses TRBV11-1 with TRBJ2-7; 8 bases fit TRBD1. The CDR3 sequence is 15 residues long. J was trimmed by 2 bases and V by 5 bases; bases with no gene match: 8. CDR1 and CDR2 from the germline V gene are SGHAT and FQDESV (reference sequence). The CDR3 is CASSLMTGATYEQYF. Here the CDR3 DNA reads TGTGCCAGCAGCCTAATGACAGGGGCAACCTACGAGCAGTACTTC.

The chain has TRBV10-3 and TRBJ1-2; TRBD1 matches at 7 bases. CDR1 and CDR2 (germline): ENHRY, SYGVKD. The ends lost 10 bases at V and 2 bases at J; junction bases unmatched: 4. This CDR3 comprises 12 residues. The CDR3 region has the DNA TGTGCCACCTCGACAGGGAACTATGGCTACACCTTC. Its translation is CATSTGNYGYTF.

The chain is built from TRBV10-2 and TRBJ1-1; D unresolved. V was clipped by 7 bases and J by 5 bases, with 17 bases between them. Looked up from germline, CDR1 is WSHSY and CDR2 is SAAADI. The CDR3 length is 14 residues. The CDR3 region has the DNA TGCGCCAGCAAGCGGGGTGGATATGAGACTGAAGCTTTCTTT. Translation gives CASKRGGYETEAFF.

The chain carries TRBV9 and TRBJ1-1; TRBD1 matches 10 bases. Unmatched junction bases numbered 8, after V lost 0 bases and J lost 0 bases. The germline V gene has CDR1 SGDLS and CDR2 YYNGEE. There are 18 residues in the CDR3. In DNA form, the CDR3 reads TGTGCCAGCAGCGTAGGGGTGACAGGGGGCGCGGTGAACACTGAAGCTTTCTTT. Its translation: CASSVGVTGGAVNTEAFF.

The chain couples TRBV27 to TRBJ1-4; the match to TRBD1 covers 8 bases. CDR3 size: 13 residues. V was clipped by 3 bases and J by 12 bases; unmatched bases: 6. Germline assignment: CDR1 MNHEY and CDR2 SMNVEV (reference sequence). The CDR3 protein is CASSFPDREELFF. The DNA of the CDR3 is TGTGCCAGCAGTTTCCCGGACAGGGAGGAACTGTTTTTT.

This clone has a handful of counts. Compared with germline, one end of the junction differs, possibly owing to a read error. This chain connects TRBV4-1 to TRBJ2-7; no clear D. Germline CDR1 is MGHRA and CDR2 is YSYEKL. The CDR3 is made up of 8 amino acids. CDR3 region: CASSQGAF. The CDR3 region has the DNA TGCGCCAGCAGCCAAGGGGCCTTC.

Only a few counts were recorded for this clone. The gene calls are TRBV28 and TRBJ1-1, with 9 bases fitting TRBD1. Trimming cost V 6 bases and J 4 bases; bases outside gene matches: 21. Germline lookup yields CDR1 MDHEN and CDR2 SYDVKM. The CDR3 is 19 amino acids. CDR3 protein: CASSPGTGRGYGRGTEAFF. In nucleotides, the CDR3 is TGTGCCAGCAGCCCCGGGACAGGGCGAGGATATGGTCGGGGCACTGAAGCTTTCTTT.

The table lists this clone with a count of one. The genes are TRBV23-1 and TRBJ1-1; D call uncertain. TRBV23-1 is identified as an open reading frame with a role that is uncertain. The CDR3 extends over 12 amino acids. The V end lost 1 base, the J end lost 11 bases, and 11 bases lay between the germline ends. The DNA of the CDR3 is TGCGCCAGCAGTCAATGTGAGCAGGCGGCTTTCTTT. Encoded protein: CASSQCEQAAFF.

The chain is built from TRBV25-1 and TRBJ2-1; 7 positions match TRBD1. The V gene end was trimmed by 7 bases and the J gene end by 2 bases; junction bases not matched to a gene: 11. Per the germline V gene, CDR1 is MGHDK and CDR2 is SYGVNS. This CDR3 has 16 amino acids. The DNA of the CDR3 is TGTGCCAGCATCTCCCCCGGGACAGCACCCTACAATGAGCAGTTCTTC. Translation: CASISPGTAPYNEQFF.